This is a list of T cell receptor beta chains from one sample in a study of Graves' ophthalmopathy and Graves' hyperthyroidism. MiXCR, applied by TCRdb to the multiplex PCR reads, yields one record per CDR3 protein. The sample holds some 1.1 million distinct CDR3 sequences, roughly two fifths seen once. Input material: peripheral blood or thyroid tissue (not recorded which). The receptors derive from an adult man with Graves' hyperthyroidism. The CDR3 runs from the conserved cysteine through the conserved F or W. The D gene is left open where the match is weak. Clone size appears in some rows only: once, few, many, or a class for an expanded clone.

d_call,j_call,clone_size,v_call,cdr3_aa,cdr3_nt
NA,TRBJ1-1,few,TRBV6-6,CASSPQGRIASTGAFF,TGTGCCAGCAGTCCGCAGGGGCGAATCGCCAGCACTGGAGCTTTCTTT
TRBD1,TRBJ1-2,NA,TRBV11-1,CASSSVTTGGLNGYTF,TGTGCCAGCAGTTCCGTAACCACAGGGGGCTTGAATGGCTACACCTTC
TRBD1,TRBJ2-7,few,TRBV20-1,CSARKRTGSYEQYF,TGCAGTGCTAGAAAAAGGACAGGATCCTACGAGCAGTACTTC
NA,TRBJ2-5,few,TRBV14,CASSQVAGVVGETQYF,TGTGCCAGCAGCCAAGTGGCAGGGGTCGTGGGAGAGACCCAGTACTTC
NA,TRBJ1-1,NA,TRBV1,CTSSLATGRTEAFF,TGTACCAGCAGTTTGGCGACAGGGAGGACTGAAGCTTTCTTT
NA,TRBJ1-4,many,TRBV6-5,CASSEGGGQFPLF,TGTGCCAGCAGTGAAGGGGGAGGACAGTTCCCTCTTTTT
NA,TRBJ1-5,once,TRBV20-1,CSAYFEETQHF,TGCAGTGCGTACTTTGAGGAGACCCAGCATTTT
NA,TRBJ1-2,NA,TRBV30,CAWVPTEDSVCTF,TGTGCCTGGGTACCGACTGAGGACAGCGTTTGCACCTTC
NA,TRBJ1-2,NA,TRBV6-5,CASSYGHDAGYTF,TGTGCCAGCAGTTACGGGCATGACGCTGGCTACACCTTC
NA,TRBJ1-6,many,TRBV7-3,CASSLGGGSNSPLHF,TGTGCCAGCAGCTTAGGTGGGGGCAGTAATTCACCCCTCCACTTT
NA,TRBJ1-1,few,TRBV7-9,CASSPQGETEAFF,TGTGCCAGCAGCCCTCAAGGGGAGACTGAAGCTTTCTTT
TRBD2,TRBJ2-7,many,TRBV5-6,CASSSGGRYEQYF,TGTGCCAGCAGCTCCGGCGGGAGGTACGAGCAGTACTTC
TRBD1,TRBJ1-2,NA,TRBV12-3/TRBV12-4,CASRSPGQGGNYGYTF,TGTGCCAGCAGGAGTCCTGGACAGGGAGGCAACTATGGCTACACCTTC
NA,TRBJ2-3,NA,TRBV6-6,CASSDGAGTSDTQYF,TGTGCCAGCAGTGACGGGGCAGGTACCTCAGATACGCAGTATTTT
NA,TRBJ2-2,NA,TRBV4-1,CASSLGTPTGELFF,TGTGCCAGCAGCCTCGGGACCCCCACCGGGGAGCTGTTTTTT
TRBD1,TRBJ1-1,many,TRBV25-1,CASSNPGQGKPEAFF,TGTGCCAGCAGCAACCCGGGACAGGGCAAGCCTGAAGCTTTCTTT
TRBD2,TRBJ2-5,many,TRBV19,CASSHGRRQETQYF,TGTGCCAGTAGCCACGGGAGGCGACAAGAGACCCAGTACTTC
TRBD2,TRBJ2-7,NA,TRBV10-3,CASSPLAGVYEQYF,TGTGCCAGCAGCCCGCTAGCGGGAGTATACGAGCAGTACTTC
NA,TRBJ2-5,NA,TRBV11-2,CASSSLTGLQETQYF,TGTGCCAGCAGCTCACTCACAGGTCTCCAAGAGACCCAGTACTTC
NA,TRBJ2-5,NA,TRBV24-1,CATSDSLDRSGVRETQYF,TGTGCCACCAGTGATTCCTTGGACAGGTCGGGAGTCCGAGAGACCCAGTACTTC
NA,TRBJ1-5,many,TRBV19,CASREGGGYSNQPQHF,TGTGCCAGTAGAGAGGGGGGTGGCTATAGCAATCAGCCCCAGCATTTT
NA,TRBJ1-6,many,TRBV2,CASSGDLGSPLHF,TGTGCCAGCAGCGGGGACCTGGGTTCACCCCTCCACTTT
NA,TRBJ2-5,few,TRBV5-6,CASSLPGRRETQYF,TGTGCCAGCAGCTTGCCGGGACGGAGAGAGACCCAGTACTTC
TRBD2,TRBJ2-2,NA,TRBV7-2,CASSPREGGGELFF,TGTGCCAGCAGCCCCCGGGAGGGAGGCGGGGAGCTGTTTTTT
TRBD2,TRBJ2-2,NA,TRBV27,CASRPPRGTSFPGELFF,TGTGCCAGCAGACCACCGCGGGGGACTAGCTTTCCTGGGGAGCTGTTTTTT
NA,TRBJ1-5,many,TRBV7-2,CASSLRAELSNQPQHF,TGTGCCAGCAGCTTAAGGGCAGAACTTAGCAATCAGCCCCAGCATTTT
NA,TRBJ1-2,NA,TRBV10-3,CASSRAEEANYGYTF,TGTGCCAGCAGTCGTGCCGAGGAAGCTAACTATGGCTACACCTTC
NA,TRBJ2-5,many,TRBV10-3,CAISELLERQETQYF,TGTGCCATCAGTGAGCTCCTTGAGAGGCAAGAGACCCAGTACTTC
NA,TRBJ2-2,few,TRBV29-1,CSAVGVGTGNTGELFF,TGCAGCGCCGTTGGAGTTGGTACAGGGAACACCGGGGAGCTGTTTTTT
NA,TRBJ1-6,NA,TRBV5-5,CASSDATSAPDSPLHF,TGTGCCAGCAGCGATGCGACATCGGCACCAGATTCACCCCTCCACTTT
NA,TRBJ1-3,few,TRBV6-5,CASRELSGNTIYF,TGTGCCAGCAGGGAACTCTCTGGAAACACCATATATTTT
NA,TRBJ2-7,many,TRBV29-1,CSAGPGPYEQYF,TGCAGCGCCGGACCCGGCCCCTACGAGCAGTACTTC
NA,TRBJ2-7,NA,TRBV5-1,CASSWGRTLYEQYF,TGCGCCAGCAGCTGGGGGAGGACACTCTACGAGCAGTACTTC
NA,TRBJ2-5,NA,TRBV9,CASSGGDTPSETQYF,TGTGCCAGCAGCGGGGGGGACACCCCAAGTGAGACCCAGTACTTC
NA,TRBJ1-1,NA,TRBV29-1,CSPRQSSFMNTEAFF,TGCAGTCCAAGACAGTCCTCCTTCATGAACACTGAAGCTTTCTTT
TRBD1,TRBJ2-7,NA,TRBV7-2,CASSTGTEIPYEQYF,TGTGCCAGCAGTACCGGGACAGAGATTCCCTACGAGCAGTACTTC
NA,TRBJ2-7,NA,TRBV24-1,CATSVEGGPGASYF,TGTGCCACCAGCGTTGAAGGGGGCCCGGGGGCATCGTACTTC
NA,TRBJ2-7,many,TRBV7-4,CASSLPIEGQSFIYEQYF,TGTGCCAGCAGCTTACCAATTGAGGGGCAATCCTTCATCTACGAGCAGTACTTC
NA,TRBJ1-6,NA,TRBV2,CASSEGTGPSPLHF,TGTGCCAGCAGTGAAGGGACGGGGCCGTCACCCCTCCACTTT
NA,TRBJ1-2,NA,TRBV19,CASTRRGDYYGYTF,TGTGCCAGTACCCGACGGGGCGATTACTATGGCTACACCTTC
NA,TRBJ2-6,NA,TRBV15,CATSRGFVSGANVLTF,TGTGCCACCAGCAGGGGGTTTGTCTCTGGGGCCAACGTCCTGACTTTC
NA,TRBJ2-5,many,TRBV7-2,CASSLASGLYQETQYF,TGTGCCAGCAGCTTAGCCAGCGGCCTGTACCAAGAGACCCAGTACTTC